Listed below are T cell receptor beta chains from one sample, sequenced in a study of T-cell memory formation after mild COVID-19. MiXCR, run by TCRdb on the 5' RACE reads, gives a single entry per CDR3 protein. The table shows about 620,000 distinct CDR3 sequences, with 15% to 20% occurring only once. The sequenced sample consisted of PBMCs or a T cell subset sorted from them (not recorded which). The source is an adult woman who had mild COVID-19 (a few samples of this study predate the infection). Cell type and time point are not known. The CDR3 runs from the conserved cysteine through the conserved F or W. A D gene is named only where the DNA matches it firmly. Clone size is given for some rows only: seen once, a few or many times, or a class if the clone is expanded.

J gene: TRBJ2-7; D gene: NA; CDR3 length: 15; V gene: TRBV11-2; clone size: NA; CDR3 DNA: TGTGCCAGCAGCTCCATATTCCCAGGGCCCTACGAGCAGTACTTC; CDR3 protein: CASSSIFPGPYEQYF
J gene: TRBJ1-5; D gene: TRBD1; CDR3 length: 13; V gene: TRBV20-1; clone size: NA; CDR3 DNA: TGCAGTGCGCCGGGACAGGGCGCTCAGCCCCAGCATTTT; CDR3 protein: CSAPGQGAQPQHF
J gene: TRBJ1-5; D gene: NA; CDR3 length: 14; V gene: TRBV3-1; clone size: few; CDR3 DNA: TGTGCCAGCAGCCACCGGGACGGCCATCAGCCCCAGCATTTT; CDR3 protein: CASSHRDGHQPQHF
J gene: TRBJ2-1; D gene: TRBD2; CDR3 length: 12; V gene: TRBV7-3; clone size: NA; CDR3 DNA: TGTGCCAGCAGCTTTGGGCGGGAGAGTCAGTTCTTC; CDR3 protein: CASSFGRESQFF
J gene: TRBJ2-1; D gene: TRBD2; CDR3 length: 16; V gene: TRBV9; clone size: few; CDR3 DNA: TGTGCCAGCAGCGTAGCCCTAGCGGAGGCATTATATGAGCAGTTCTTC; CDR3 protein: CASSVALAEALYEQFF
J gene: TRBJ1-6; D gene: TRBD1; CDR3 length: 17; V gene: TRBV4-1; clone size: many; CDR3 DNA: TGCGCCAGCAGCCCCACCACCCAGGGACAGGGGAGGGGACCCCTCCACTTT; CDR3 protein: CASSPTTQGQGRGPLHF
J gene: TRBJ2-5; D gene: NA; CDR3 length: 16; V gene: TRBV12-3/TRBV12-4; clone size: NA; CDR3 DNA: TGTGCCAGCAGTCCCACCGACCAAGGGACCCTAGAGACCCAGTACTTC; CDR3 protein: CASSPTDQGTLETQYF
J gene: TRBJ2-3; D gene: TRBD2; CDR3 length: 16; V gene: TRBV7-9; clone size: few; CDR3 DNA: TGTGCCAGCAGCACCTCCGGGACTAGCGGAGGTAATACGCAGTATTTT; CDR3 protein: CASSTSGTSGGNTQYF
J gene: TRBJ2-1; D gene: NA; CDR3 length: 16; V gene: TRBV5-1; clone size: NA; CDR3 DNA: TGCGCCAGCAGCTTGGTCGTCCCCCGACTTGGGGATGAGCAGTTCTTC; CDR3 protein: CASSLVVPRLGDEQFF
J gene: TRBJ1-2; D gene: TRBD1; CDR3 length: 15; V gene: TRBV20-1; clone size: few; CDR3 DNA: TGCAGTGCTAGCCTACCGGGACAGGCAAACTATGGCTACACCTTC; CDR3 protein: CSASLPGQANYGYTF
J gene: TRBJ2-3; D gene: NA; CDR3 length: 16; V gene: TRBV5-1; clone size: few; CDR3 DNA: TGCGCCAGCAGCATACCGGACATCCCTAGCACAGATACGCAGTATTTT; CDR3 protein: CASSIPDIPSTDTQYF
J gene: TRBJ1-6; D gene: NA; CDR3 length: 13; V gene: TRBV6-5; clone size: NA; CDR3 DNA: TGTGCCAGCAGTGGAGGGGGGGTGTCACCCCTCCACTTT; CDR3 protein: CASSGGGVSPLHF
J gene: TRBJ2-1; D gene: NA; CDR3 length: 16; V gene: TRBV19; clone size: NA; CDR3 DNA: TGTGCCAGTAGTATTACTTTTCGGGCACCCAGCAATGAGCAGTTCTTC; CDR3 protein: CASSITFRAPSNEQFF
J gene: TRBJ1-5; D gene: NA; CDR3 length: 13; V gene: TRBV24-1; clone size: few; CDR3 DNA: TGTGCCACCAGTGACATTAGCAATCAGCCCCAGCATTTT; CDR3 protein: CATSDISNQPQHF
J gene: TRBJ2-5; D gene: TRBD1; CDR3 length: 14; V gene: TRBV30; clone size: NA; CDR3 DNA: TGTGCCTGGAGTGAATCAGGGGGCCAAGAGACCCAGTACTTC; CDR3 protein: CAWSESGGQETQYF
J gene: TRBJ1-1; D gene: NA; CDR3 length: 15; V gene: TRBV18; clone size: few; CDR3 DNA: TGTGCCAGCTCACCAGGCAGACAGATGAACACTGAAGCTTTCTTT; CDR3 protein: CASSPGRQMNTEAFF
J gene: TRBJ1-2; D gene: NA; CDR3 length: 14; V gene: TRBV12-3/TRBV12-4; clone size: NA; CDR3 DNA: TGTGCCAGCAGTTTTGTACAGGAAGACTATGGCTACACCTTC; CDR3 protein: CASSFVQEDYGYTF
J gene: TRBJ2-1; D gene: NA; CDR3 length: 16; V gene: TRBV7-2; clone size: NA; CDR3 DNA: TGTGCCAGCAGCTCACATCCCATCTCCGTCTACAATGAGCAGTTCTTC; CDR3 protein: CASSSHPISVYNEQFF
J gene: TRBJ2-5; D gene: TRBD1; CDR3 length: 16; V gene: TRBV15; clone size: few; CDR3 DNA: TGTGCCACCAGCGGGCGGACAGGGACCCTCCAAGAGACCCAGTACTTC; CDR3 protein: CATSGRTGTLQETQYF
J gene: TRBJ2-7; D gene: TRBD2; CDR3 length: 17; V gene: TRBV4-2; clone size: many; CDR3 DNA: TGTGCCAGCAGCCAAAGCCTGGGACTAGCGGGAGGCTACGAGCAGTACTTC; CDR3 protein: CASSQSLGLAGGYEQYF
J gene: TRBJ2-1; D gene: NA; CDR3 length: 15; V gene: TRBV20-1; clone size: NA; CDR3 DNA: TGCAGTGCGAGTTTTAGCGGTACGAGGGCCAATGAGCAGTTCTTC; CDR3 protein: CSASFSGTRANEQFF
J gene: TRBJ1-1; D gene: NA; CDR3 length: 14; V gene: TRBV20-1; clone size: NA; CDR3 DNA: TGCAGTGCTCTTCCTTCGCAGATGAACACTGAAGCTTTCTTT; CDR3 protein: CSALPSQMNTEAFF
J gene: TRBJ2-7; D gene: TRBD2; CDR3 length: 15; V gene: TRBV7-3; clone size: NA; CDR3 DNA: TGTGCCAGCAGCTTCGCTAGCGGGAACGGGTACGAGCAGTACTTC; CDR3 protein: CASSFASGNGYEQYF
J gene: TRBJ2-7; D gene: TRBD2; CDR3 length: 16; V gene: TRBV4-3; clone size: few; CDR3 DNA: TGCGCCAGCAGCCCCGGGACTAGCGGAGCCATCTACGAGCAGTACTTC; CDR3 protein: CASSPGTSGAIYEQYF
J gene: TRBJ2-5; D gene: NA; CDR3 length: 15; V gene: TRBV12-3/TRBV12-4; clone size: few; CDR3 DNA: TGTGCCAGCAGTTTAGCGGGACAAAGAAAAGAGACCCAGTACTTC; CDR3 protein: CASSLAGQRKETQYF
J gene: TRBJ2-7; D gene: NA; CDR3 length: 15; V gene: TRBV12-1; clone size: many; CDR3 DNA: TGTGCCAGCAGCCTTAGGCGGGAGGGTTCCTACGAGCAGTACTTC; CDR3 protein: CASSLRREGSYEQYF
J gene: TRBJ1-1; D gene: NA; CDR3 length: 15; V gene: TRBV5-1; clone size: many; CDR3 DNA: TGCGCCAGCAGCCCGGGTTACTCTGGGAACACTGAAGCTTTCTTT; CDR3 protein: CASSPGYSGNTEAFF
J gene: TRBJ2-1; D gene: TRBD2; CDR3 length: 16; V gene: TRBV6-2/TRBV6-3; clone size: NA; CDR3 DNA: TGTGCCAGCAGCCCCGAGGGCGGGAGGGTGAACAATGAGCAGTTCTTC; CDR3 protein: CASSPEGGRVNNEQFF
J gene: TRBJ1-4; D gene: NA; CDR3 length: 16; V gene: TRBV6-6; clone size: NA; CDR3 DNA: TGTGCCAGCAGCACCGTGGGGAGGGGGGCTAATGAAAAACTGTTTTTT; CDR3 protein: CASSTVGRGANEKLFF
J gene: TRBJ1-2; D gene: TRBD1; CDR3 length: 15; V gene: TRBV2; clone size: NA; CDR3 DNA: TGTGCCAGCAGCTCAGGGACAGTCCTTGACTATGGCTACACCTTC; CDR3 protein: CASSSGTVLDYGYTF
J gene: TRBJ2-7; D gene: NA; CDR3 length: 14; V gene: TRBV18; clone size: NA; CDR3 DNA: TGTGCCAGCTCACCTCGGTCAGGAGAATACGAGCAGTACTTC; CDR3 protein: CASSPRSGEYEQYF
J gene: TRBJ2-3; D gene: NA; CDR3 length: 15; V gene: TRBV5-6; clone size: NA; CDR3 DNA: TGTGCCAGCAGCTGGGGGGGCGGAAGCACAGATACGCAGTATTTT; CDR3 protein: CASSWGGGSTDTQYF
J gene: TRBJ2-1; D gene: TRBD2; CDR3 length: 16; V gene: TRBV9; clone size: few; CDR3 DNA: TGTGCCAGCAGCGTAGTCGGTAGCGGGAAACACAATGAGCAGTTCTTC; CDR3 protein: CASSVVGSGKHNEQFF
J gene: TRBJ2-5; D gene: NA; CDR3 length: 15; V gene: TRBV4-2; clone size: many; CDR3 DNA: TGTGCCAGCAGCCAAGATGGGTATATGGGAGAGACCCAGTACTTC; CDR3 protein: CASSQDGYMGETQYF
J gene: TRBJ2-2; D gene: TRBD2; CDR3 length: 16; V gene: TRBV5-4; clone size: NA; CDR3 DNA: TGTGCCAGCAGCTTGGTGCCTAGCGGGGTCCCCGGGGAGCTGTTTTTT; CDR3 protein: CASSLVPSGVPGELFF
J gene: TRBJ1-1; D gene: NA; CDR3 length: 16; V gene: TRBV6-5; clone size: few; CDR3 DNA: TGTGCCAGCAGTTACCAACCTGGGGGGTATGGAACTGAAGCTTTCTTT; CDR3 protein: CASSYQPGGYGTEAFF
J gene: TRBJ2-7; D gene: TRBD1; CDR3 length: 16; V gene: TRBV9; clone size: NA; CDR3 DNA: TGTGCCAGCAGCGTAGTTGAGACAGGGGGCTTGTACGAGCAGTACTTC; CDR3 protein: CASSVVETGGLYEQYF
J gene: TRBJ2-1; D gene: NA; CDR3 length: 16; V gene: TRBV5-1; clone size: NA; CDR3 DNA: TGCGCCAGCAGCTTGGGGGGGCAGAGCTCCTACAATGAGCAGTTCTTC; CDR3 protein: CASSLGGQSSYNEQFF
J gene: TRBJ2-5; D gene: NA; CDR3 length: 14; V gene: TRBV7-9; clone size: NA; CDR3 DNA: TGTGCCATCAGGTTGAGTGGGCTCACGGGGACCCAGTACTTC; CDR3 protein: CAIRLSGLTGTQYF
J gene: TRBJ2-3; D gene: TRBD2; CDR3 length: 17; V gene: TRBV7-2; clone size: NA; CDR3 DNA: TGTGCCAGCAGCTTACGTACCAGCGGGATTAGCACAGATACGCAGTATTTT; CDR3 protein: CASSLRTSGISTDTQYF
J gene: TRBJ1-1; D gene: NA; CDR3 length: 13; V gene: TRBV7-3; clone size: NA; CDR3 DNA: TGTGCCAGCAGCTTATTTCAGAACACTGAAGCTTTCTTT; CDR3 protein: CASSLFQNTEAFF
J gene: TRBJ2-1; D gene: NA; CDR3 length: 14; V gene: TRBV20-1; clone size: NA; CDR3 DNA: TGCAGTTGGAGGGCCATGGGCCCACACAATGAGCAGTTCTTC; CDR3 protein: CSWRAMGPHNEQFF
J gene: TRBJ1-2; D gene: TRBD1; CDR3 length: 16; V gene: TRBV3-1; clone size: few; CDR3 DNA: TGTGCCAGCAGCCAAGGAACAGGGGATATAGGCTATGGCTACACCTTC; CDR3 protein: CASSQGTGDIGYGYTF
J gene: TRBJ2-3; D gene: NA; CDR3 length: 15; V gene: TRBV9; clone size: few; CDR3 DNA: TGTGCCAGCAGCGCCCGACGGATTAGCACAGATACGCAGTATTTT; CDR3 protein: CASSARRISTDTQYF
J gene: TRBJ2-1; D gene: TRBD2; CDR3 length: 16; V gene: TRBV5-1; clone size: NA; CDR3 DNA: TGCGCCAGCAGCTTGGCGATGGCGGGGGGGTCCCGTGAGCAGTTCTTC; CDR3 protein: CASSLAMAGGSREQFF
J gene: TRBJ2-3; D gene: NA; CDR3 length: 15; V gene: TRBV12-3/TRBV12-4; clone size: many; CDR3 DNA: TGTGCCAGCAGTTTGGAAGCCCTTAGCACAGATACGCAGTATTTT; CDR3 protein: CASSLEALSTDTQYF
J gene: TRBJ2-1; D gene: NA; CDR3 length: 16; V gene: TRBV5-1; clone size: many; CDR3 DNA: TGCGCCAGCAGCTTGGATCAGGGACTCTCCTACAATGAGCAGTTCTTC; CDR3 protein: CASSLDQGLSYNEQFF
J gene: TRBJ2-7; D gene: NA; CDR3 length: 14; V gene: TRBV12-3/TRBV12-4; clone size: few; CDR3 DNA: TGTGCCAGCGGCCTCAGGCCCCAAGCCTACGAGCAGTACTTC; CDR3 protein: CASGLRPQAYEQYF
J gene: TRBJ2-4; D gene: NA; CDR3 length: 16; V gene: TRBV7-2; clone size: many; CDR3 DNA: TGTGCCAGCAGCTTAGATTTAGGAGGGGCCAAAAACATTCAGTACTTC; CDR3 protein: CASSLDLGGAKNIQYF
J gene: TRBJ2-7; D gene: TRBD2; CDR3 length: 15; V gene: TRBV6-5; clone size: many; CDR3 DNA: TGTGCCAGCAGTTACTCGGGCGGGAGCTCCTACGAGCAGTACTTC; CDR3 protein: CASSYSGGSSYEQYF
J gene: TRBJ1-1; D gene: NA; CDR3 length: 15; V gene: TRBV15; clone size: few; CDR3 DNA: TGTGCCACCAGCAGAGGATTTCAGGGGAACACTGAAGCTTTCTTT; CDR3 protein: CATSRGFQGNTEAFF
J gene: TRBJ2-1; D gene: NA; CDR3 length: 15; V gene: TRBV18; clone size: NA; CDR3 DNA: TGTGCCAGCTCACTGGAGGGCCTTGATTACAATGAGCAGTTCTTC; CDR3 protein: CASSLEGLDYNEQFF
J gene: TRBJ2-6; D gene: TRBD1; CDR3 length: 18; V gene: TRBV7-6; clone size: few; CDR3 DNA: TGTGCCAGCAGCTTAGCTTTCCAGGGGGCGACTGGGGCCAACGTCCTGACTTTC; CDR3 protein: CASSLAFQGATGANVLTF
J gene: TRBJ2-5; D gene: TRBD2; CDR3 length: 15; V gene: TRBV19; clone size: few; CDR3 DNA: TGTGCCAGTAGTTCCATAGCGGGAGGGAAAGAGACCCAGTACTTC; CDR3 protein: CASSSIAGGKETQYF